These T cell receptor beta chains were read from a single sample in a study of T cell responses to AZD1222 COVID-19 vaccine. Method: immunoSEQ multiplex PCR; TCRdb's copy keeps in-frame clones and lacks some. The sample consists of about 160,000 clones, approximately 91% of them appearing once. Here the sequenced sample was peripheral blood, taken on day 0 of AZD1222 vaccination. The origin of the receptors is an adult in good health. Each CDR3 is given with its conserved first and last residue. A D gene is named only where the DNA matches it firmly. A clone size is listed for some rows: how often the clone was seen (once, few, many), or a class if it is expanded.

d_call j_call v_call clone_size cdr3_aa cdr3_nt
. TRBJ2-3 TRBV4-1 . CASSQLVDSSTDTQYF TGCGCCAGCAGCCAATTGGTGGACTCTAGCACAGATACGCAGTATTTT
. TRBJ2-3 TRBV5-4 . CASSLGERRNKQYF TGTGCCAGCAGCTTGGGTGAAAGGAGGAATAAGCAGTATTTT
. TRBJ1-1 TRBV7-3 . CASSSSSNTEAFF TGTGCCAGCAGCAGCTCCTCGAACACTGAAGCTTTCTTT
. TRBJ2-1 TRBV10-1 . CASSESGGTYNEQFF TGCGCCAGCAGTGAGTCTGGGGGAACCTACAATGAGCAGTTCTTC
. TRBJ2-7 TRBV15 . CATSSHGISYEQYF TGTGCCACCTCTAGTCACGGAATCTCCTACGAGCAGTACTTC
. TRBJ2-1 TRBV11-2 . CASRQASSLYNEQFF TGTGCCAGCAGACAGGCATCATCGCTCTACAATGAGCAGTTCTTC
. TRBJ2-6 TRBV7-8 . CASSSSATGGGANVLTF TGTGCCAGCAGCTCCAGCGCTACAGGAGGCGGGGCCAACGTCCTGACTTTC
TRBD1 TRBJ1-2 TRBV7-2 . CASSFTGGNYDGYTF TGTGCCAGCAGCTTCACAGGGGGCAATTATGATGGCTACACCTTC
. TRBJ2-7 TRBV12-3/TRBV12-4 . CASSYREHEQYF TGTGCCAGCAGTTACAGGGAACACGAGCAGTACTTC
. TRBJ2-2 TRBV7-3 . CASSFSGLGLTGELFF TGTGCCAGCAGCTTCAGCGGGTTGGGTCTGACCGGGGAGCTGTTTTTT
. TRBJ2-3 TRBV15 once CATSRAGGTVPDTQYF TGTGCCACCAGCAGGGCAGGCGGGACTGTTCCAGATACGCAGTATTTT